This TCR beta chain was sequenced in a study of a mutant IDH1 vaccine in newly diagnosed glioma. Study summary: Eight vaccinations went to patients in weeks 1, 3, 5, 7, 11, 15, 19, 23.

For this clone: Antigen specificity is unknown.

Study findings and constraints: Pseudoprogression apparently tracked independently of changes in top peripheral T cell clonotypes.

The CDR3 loop spans 11 amino acids. Looked up from germline, CDR1 is GTSNPN and CDR2 is SVGIG (reference sequence). Trimming took 3 bases from V and 5 from J, leaving 8 bases between them. Repertoires were generated with immunoSEQ multiplex PCR, while TCRdb's copy carries only in-frame clones and drops some. The table lists nearly 55,000 clones, about 80% of them singletons. Documented time point: week 5, during vaccination. The investigators gave 300 ug of mutant IDH1 20-mer peptide in each vaccine dose, together with topical imiquimod. The sample in question was PBMCs, obtained from a glioma patient whose treatment included an IDH1 peptide vaccine. The TCR sequence derives from a man under 40 with glioma. The V gene is TRBV30, the J gene TRBJ2-7; possible D gene TRBD2, 5 bases. CDR3 sequence reads: CAWSGNHEQYF. Here the CDR3 DNA reads TGTGCCTGGAGCGGGAATCACGAGCAGTACTTC.